Listed here are 32 T cell receptor beta chains from one sample, sequenced in a study of CD8+ T cells in alopecia areata. Extracted RNA was reverse transcribed into cDNA, the sequencing template. Assay: immunoSEQ multiplex PCR; the TCRdb copy retains only in-frame clones and omits some. The sample lists fewer than 150,000 clones; 82% were seen once. Sample treatment: oral pan-JAK inhibitor, 5-10 mg twice daily. Sequences were derived from CD8+ T cells sorted from blood, sampled at week 4, from a patient treated with tofacitinib. Receptor source: a human donor with alopecia areata.

This chain uses TRBV9 with TRBJ2-7, with D maybe TRBD2 (6 bases). Germline assignment: CDR1 SGDLS and CDR2 YYNGEE. The CDR3 has 14 residues. The ends were cut back, 3 bases at V and 2 bases at J, with 12 bases in the middle. The DNA for the CDR3 is TGTGCCAGCAGCGGGACGGGACTGGCCTACGAGCAGTACTTC. Translating gives CASSGTGLAYEQYF.

The V gene is TRBV29-1, the J gene TRBJ1-1; D uncertain. Germline CDR1 SQVTM, CDR2 ANQGSEA. The CDR3 is made up of 11 amino acids. Here the CDR3 DNA reads TGCACCATCTCTGTGAACACTGAAGCTTTCTTT. Its translation is CTISVNTEAFF.

V is TRBV5-1 and J is TRBJ2-7; the D gene is possibly TRBD2 (6 bases). V was pared by 0 bases and J by 5 bases, with 12 bases between. There are 14 residues in the CDR3. Germline V gives CDR1 SGHRS, CDR2 YFSETQ. The CDR3 spells CASSLGERANEQYF. The CDR3 bases are TGCGCCAGCAGCTTGGGGGAGCGGGCAAACGAGCAGTACTTC.

The V call is TRBV6-5, the J call TRBJ2-1, with 10 positions matching TRBD2. Trimming took 0 bases from V and 8 from J; bases not matched to a gene: 7. Germline loops: CDR1 MNHEY, CDR2 SVGAGI. The CDR3 has 16 residues. The CDR3 here is CASSYSPSGGAHEQFF. The CDR3 coding sequence is TGTGCCAGCAGTTACTCTCCAAGCGGGGGGGCGCATGAGCAGTTCTTC.

The chain has TRBV15 and TRBJ1-2; D call uncertain. The germline V gene has CDR1 LNHNV and CDR2 YYDKDF (reference sequence). There are 17 residues in the CDR3. Trimming left V 5 bases short and J 4 bases short, with 23 bases between. CDR3 sequence (DNA): TGTGCCACCAGCCGTACCTTAGGGTGTGGAAAGACCTATGGCTACACCTTC. Protein product: CATSRTLGCGKTYGYTF.

The chain employs TRBV27 and TRBJ2-2; 7 nucleotides match TRBD1. This CDR3 region has 17 residues. The junction had 11 bases not matched to a gene; V was cut back by 5 bases and J by 2 bases. The germline V gene encodes CDR1 MNHEY and CDR2 SMNVEV (reference sequence). The CDR3 protein is CASSPHHRDRNTGELFF. CDR3 DNA sequence: TGTGCCAGCAGTCCCCACCACCGGGACAGAAACACCGGGGAGCTGTTTTTT.

This rearrangement joins TRBV19 to TRBJ2-1; weak D call: TRBD1 (5 bases). The germline V gene encodes CDR1 LNHDA and CDR2 SQIVND (reference sequence). The CDR3 length is 16 residues. V lost 0 bases, J lost 2 bases, and 11 bases lay in between. CDR3 DNA sequence: TGTGCCAGTAGTATAGATCTTGGACAAACCTACAATGAGCAGTTCTTC. This encodes CASSIDLGQTYNEQFF. Full variable domain (rest looked up from reference TRBV19 and TRBJ2-1): DGGITQSPKYLFRKEGQNVTLSCEQNLNHDAMYWYRQDPGQGLRLIYYSQIVNDFQKGDIAEGYSVSREKKESFPLTVTSAQKNPTAFYLCASSIDLGQTYNEQFFGPGTRLTVL.

In this sample, this clone turned up a few times. The chain carries TRBV10-2 and TRBJ2-1; 10 bases map to TRBD2. Germline assignment: CDR1 WSHSY and CDR2 SAAADI. The V segment lost 8 bases and the J segment 6 bases; nucleotides outside the gene matches: 7. The CDR3 is made up of 14 amino acids. The CDR3 is CASRPLAGFNEQFF. CDR3 coding DNA: TGCGCCAGCCGACCACTAGCGGGGTTCAATGAGCAGTTCTTC.

The V gene is TRBV7-9, the J gene TRBJ2-2; D remains ambiguous. CDR1 and CDR2 from the germline V gene are SEHNR and FQNEAQ (reference sequence). There are 15 residues in the CDR3. With 3 bases removed from V and 4 bases from J, the gap between germline ends came to 12 bases. In DNA, the CDR3 is TGTGCCAGCAGCTTTGGGCCCTTGAGCACCGGGGAGCTGTTTTTT. It is translated as CASSFGPLSTGELFF. Supplemented by reference TRBV7-9 and TRBJ2-2, the full variable domain reads DTGVSQNPRHKITKRGQNVTFRCDPISEHNRLYWYRQTLGQGPEFLTYFQNEAQLEKSRLLSDRFSAERPKGSFSTLEIQRTEQGDSAMYLCASSFGPLSTGELFFGEGSRLTVL.

The chain employs TRBV7-3 and TRBJ2-2, with D hard to call. This CDR3 region has 13 residues. Germline assignment: CDR1 SGHTA and CDR2 FQGTGA. V lost 4 bases to trimming and J lost 2 bases, with 5 bases between them. The CDR3 protein is CASSSHNTGELFF. CDR3 nucleotide sequence: TGTGCCAGCAGCTCTCACAACACCGGGGAGCTGTTTTTT.

This clone was seen only a few times. This chain uses TRBV13 with TRBJ2-1, with 8 nucleotides matching TRBD2. This CDR3 has 13 residues. J gave up 8 bases and V 8 bases, and 8 bases lay outside the gene matches. The V gene's germline CDR1 is PRHDT and CDR2 FYEKMQ (reference sequence). The CDR3 spells CASASGGGYEQFF. The CDR3 coding sequence is TGTGCCAGCGCAAGCGGGGGAGGGTATGAGCAGTTCTTC.

V and J are TRBV19 and TRBJ2-2; D call uncertain. The CDR3 length is 13 residues. The V end lost 7 bases, the J end lost 6 bases, and 12 bases lay between the germline ends. Germline-derived CDR1 and CDR2 are LNHDA and SQIVND (reference sequence). The CDR3 protein is CASKALVPGELFF. The CDR3 DNA reads TGTGCCAGTAAGGCTCTAGTCCCCGGGGAGCTGTTTTTT. Full variable domain (rest looked up from reference TRBV19 and TRBJ2-2): DGGITQSPKYLFRKEGQNVTLSCEQNLNHDAMYWYRQDPGQGLRLIYYSQIVNDFQKGDIAEGYSVSREKKESFPLTVTSAQKNPTAFYLCASKALVPGELFFGEGSRLTVL.

About this clone itself: The junction and the germline gene differ at one end; a read error may be behind it. J is TRBJ1-1 and V is TRBV7-9, with unresolved D. There are 8 residues in the CDR3. CDR1 SEHNR and CDR2 FQNEAQ come from the germline V gene (reference sequence). The CDR3 reads CASSFDVF. The CDR3 nucleotides read TGTGCCAGCAGCTTCGACGTCTTT.

V is TRBV7-9 and J is TRBJ2-7, with 7 bases matching TRBD1. Unmatched junction bases numbered 4, after V lost 2 bases and J lost 3 bases. The CDR3 length is 14 residues. Germline lookup yields CDR1 SEHNR and CDR2 FQNEAQ (reference sequence). CDR3 amino acids: CASSLKGGFYEQYF. The CDR3, as DNA: TGTGCCAGCAGCTTAAAAGGGGGCTTCTACGAGCAGTACTTC.

In this sample, this clone turned up a few times. The CDR3 region is CASSLERQYF. The CDR3 bases are TGTGCCAGCAGCTTAGAGAGGCAGTACTTC. The rearrangement links TRBV11-2 to TRBJ2-7; D gene unclear. The CDR3 spans 10 residues. V lost 0 bases and J 9 bases, leaving 3 bases between the germline ends. Germline CDR1 reads SGHAT; CDR2 reads FQNNGV.

The V gene is TRBV10-2, the J gene TRBJ2-5; no clear D. Germline CDR1 WSHSY, CDR2 SAAADI. This CDR3 has 15 amino acids. The germline V and J ends were trimmed by 2 bases and 5 bases, with 15 bases remaining between them. CDR3 sequence reads: CASSELSPAGETQYF. DNA for the CDR3: TGCGCCAGCAGTGAGCTCTCTCCGGCTGGGGAGACCCAGTACTTC.

The chain carries TRBV21-1 and TRBJ2-4; the table's TRBD1 call for D was not verified on the DNA. TRBV21-1 is annotated as a pseudogene. The CDR3 totals 11 residues. Written as DNA, the CDR3 is TGTGCCAGCAGCAGGTGGACAGGGGCGGACTTC. Translation gives CASSRWTGADF.

The rearrangement links TRBV30 to TRBJ1-4, with D possibly matching TRBD1 (5 bases). The germline V gene encodes CDR1 GTSNPN and CDR2 SVGIG (reference sequence). The V and J ends lost 0 bases and 6 bases respectively, with 14 bases between them. CDR3 length equals 15 residues. CDR3 bases: TGTGCCTGGAGTGTCTCCTCGGGGGTTCATGAAAAACTGTTTTTT. Amino acids: CAWSVSSGVHEKLFF.

This chain uses TRBV4-3 with TRBJ1-6; 9 nucleotides line up with TRBD1. Trimming removed 4 bases from V and 13 bases from J; junction bases left unmatched: 5. Germline CDR1 is LGHNA and CDR2 is YSLEER. The length of the CDR3 is 13 residues. As DNA, the CDR3 is TGCGCCAGCAGCCGACCGGGACAGGGTCCCCTCCACTTT. The encoded protein is CASSRPGQGPLHF.

The CDR3 sequence is CASSSRGGYTF. The CDR3 region has the DNA TGTGCCAGCAGCAGCAGGGGAGGCTACACCTTC. The chain recombines TRBV5-6 with TRBJ1-2, with TRBD1 as a possible D gene (6 bases). CDR3 size: 11 residues. Germline V gene sequence: CDR1 SGHDT, CDR2 YYEEEE. The ends were cut back, 4 bases at V and 8 bases at J, with 9 bases in the middle.

A single count supports this clone. The V call is TRBV9, the J call TRBJ2-5; 11 positions match TRBD2. Unmatched junction bases numbered 12, after V lost 4 bases and J lost 4 bases. Germline V gives CDR1 SGDLS, CDR2 YYNGEE. CDR3 length equals 17 residues. CDR3 DNA: TGTGCCAGCAGCCCCAGACTTGGGACTAGCGGAATAGAGACCCAGTACTTC. Translated, it gives CASSPRLGTSGIETQYF.

The rearrangement links TRBV7-9 to TRBJ2-5; 9 nucleotides line up with TRBD1. CDR3 size: 16 residues. V lost 1 base to trimming and J lost 3 bases; unmatched junction nucleotides: 6. Germline V gene lookup returns CDR1 SEHNR and CDR2 FQNEAQ (reference sequence). The CDR3 DNA sequence: TGTGCCAGCAGCTTAGGACAGGGGGAAAGCGAAGAGACCCAGTACTTC. Its protein product is CASSLGQGESEETQYF.

The chain uses TRBV4-1 and TRBJ2-2, with a possible D match to TRBD2 (5 bases). Trimming removed 3 bases at V and 5 bases at J, with 10 bases between. Germline V gene data show CDR1 as MGHRA and CDR2 as YSYEKL. The CDR3 sequence is 14 residues long. The CDR3, as DNA: TGCGCCAGCAGCCAGGAAACGGGGACCGGGGAGCTGTTTTTT. It specifies CASSQETGTGELFF.

The chain combines TRBV27 with TRBJ2-1; TRBD1 agrees at 7 bases. Germline V gives CDR1 MNHEY, CDR2 SMNVEV (reference sequence). This CDR3 has 13 residues. Germline trimming cut 5 bases from V and 8 bases from J; bases unmatched to any gene: 6. The CDR3 loop reads CASSGVQGDEQFF. CDR3 in DNA: TGTGCCAGCAGTGGAGTGCAGGGGGATGAGCAGTTCTTC.

The V gene is TRBV2, the J gene TRBJ2-1, with 10 nucleotides matching TRBD1. Looked up from germline, CDR1 is SNHLY and CDR2 is FYNNEI. The CDR3 contains 14 residues. After removal of 4 bases from V and 5 bases from J, the junction contained 2 bases not matched to a gene. The CDR3 sequence is CASSGDRGNNEQFF. CDR3 coding DNA: TGTGCCAGCAGTGGGGACAGGGGAAACAATGAGCAGTTCTTC. Complete variable domain (other parts from reference TRBV2 and TRBJ2-1): EPEVTQTPSHQVTQMGQEVILRCVPISNHLYFYWYRQILGQKVEFLVSFYNNEISEKSEIFDDQFSVERPDGSNFTLKIRSTKLEDSAMYFCASSGDRGNNEQFFGPGTRLTVL.

The chain couples TRBV19 to TRBJ2-7; unclear D gene. This CDR3 has 13 amino acids. CDR1 is LNHDA, CDR2 SQIVND, per germline (reference sequence). The V and J ends lost 5 bases and 0 bases respectively, with 8 bases between them. The CDR3 region is CASSLIDSYEQYF. CDR3 nucleotide sequence: TGTGCCAGTAGTCTAATTGACTCCTACGAGCAGTACTTC.

This chain joins TRBV15 and TRBJ1-6; tentative D call: TRBD1 (5 bases). Trimming took off 0 bases at V and 7 bases at J, with 10 bases between the two ends. The V gene's germline CDR1 is LNHNV and CDR2 YYDKDF (reference sequence). The CDR3 totals 15 residues. CDR3 amino acids: CATSRDGGGNSPLHF. The CDR3 DNA follows: TGTGCCACCAGCAGAGACGGGGGTGGGAATTCACCCCTCCACTTT.

This chain uses TRBV5-8 with TRBJ2-1; D may be TRBD2 (5 bases). Trimming pared 2 bases from V and 0 bases from J, leaving 12 bases between. Looked up from germline, CDR1 is SGHTS and CDR2 is YDEGEE. The CDR3 runs to 16 residues. The CDR3 is CASSFLALGSYNEQFF. CDR3 bases: TGTGCCAGCAGCTTTTTAGCGCTGGGCTCCTACAATGAGCAGTTCTTC.

The chain is built from TRBV27 and TRBJ1-1; 8 nucleotides match TRBD1. The germline CDR1 and CDR2 sequences are MNHEY and SMNVEV (reference sequence). The CDR3 totals 17 residues. After removal of 4 bases from V and 3 bases from J, the junction contained 13 bases not matched to a gene. The CDR3, as DNA: TGTGCCAGCAGTTCCGCCGGGACAGGTTTGGCGGACACTGAAGCTTTCTTT. It is translated as CASSSAGTGLADTEAFF.

The rearrangement joins TRBV7-9 to TRBJ2-2; D is unresolved. Looked up from germline, CDR1 is SEHNR and CDR2 is FQNEAQ (reference sequence). Between the trimmed V and J ends, which lost 7 bases and 6 bases, there was a span of 12 bases. This CDR3 has 13 residues. The CDR3 DNA reads TGTGCCAGCATCCGATCTGGAGCCGGGGAGCTGTTTTTT. Amino acid sequence: CASIRSGAGELFF.

The chain combines TRBV11-2 with TRBJ2-7; TRBD1 aligns across 9 bases. V dropped 5 bases and J dropped 5; count of bases not matched to a gene: 7. Germline values: CDR1 SGHAT, CDR2 FQNNGV. The CDR3 runs to 14 residues. CDR3 nucleotide sequence: TGTGCCAGCAGCCAGGTCGGGACAGGGCACGAGCAGTACTTC. It yields the protein CASSQVGTGHEQYF.

This clone appeared a single time. V gene TRBV4-1 combines with J gene TRBJ2-7; D is perhaps TRBD1 (5 bases). V was trimmed by 0 bases and J by 0 bases, leaving 12 bases between them. CDR3 length: 16 residues. Germline CDR1 is MGHRA and CDR2 is YSYEKL. This chain's CDR3 is CASSQDDRSSSYEQYF. The CDR3 DNA reads as TGCGCCAGCAGCCAAGATGACAGAAGTTCCTCCTACGAGCAGTACTTC.